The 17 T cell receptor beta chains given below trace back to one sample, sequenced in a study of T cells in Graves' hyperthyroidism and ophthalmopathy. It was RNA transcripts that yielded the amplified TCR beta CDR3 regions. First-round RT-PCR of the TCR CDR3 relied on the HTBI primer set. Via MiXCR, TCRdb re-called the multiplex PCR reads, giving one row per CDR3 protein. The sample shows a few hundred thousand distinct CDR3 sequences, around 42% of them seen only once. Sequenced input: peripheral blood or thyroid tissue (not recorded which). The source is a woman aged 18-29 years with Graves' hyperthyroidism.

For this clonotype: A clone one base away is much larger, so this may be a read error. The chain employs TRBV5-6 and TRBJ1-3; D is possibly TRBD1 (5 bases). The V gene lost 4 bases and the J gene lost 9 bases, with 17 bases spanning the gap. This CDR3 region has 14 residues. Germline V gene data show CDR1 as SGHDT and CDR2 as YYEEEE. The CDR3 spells CASSPGSDPGTIYF. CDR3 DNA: TGTGCCAGCAGCCCAGGGTCTGATCCGGGCACCATATATTTT.

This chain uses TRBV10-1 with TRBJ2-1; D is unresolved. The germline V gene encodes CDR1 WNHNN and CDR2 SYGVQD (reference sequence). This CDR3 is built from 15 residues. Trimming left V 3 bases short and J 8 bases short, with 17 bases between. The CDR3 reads CASSEGPFGLDEQFF. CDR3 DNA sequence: TGCGCCAGCAGTGAAGGGCCATTCGGCCTCGATGAGCAGTTCTTC.

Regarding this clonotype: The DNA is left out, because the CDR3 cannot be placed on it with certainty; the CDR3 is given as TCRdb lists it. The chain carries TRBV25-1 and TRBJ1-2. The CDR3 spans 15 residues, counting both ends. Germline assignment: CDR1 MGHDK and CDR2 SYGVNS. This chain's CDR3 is CACSASGGANYGYTF.

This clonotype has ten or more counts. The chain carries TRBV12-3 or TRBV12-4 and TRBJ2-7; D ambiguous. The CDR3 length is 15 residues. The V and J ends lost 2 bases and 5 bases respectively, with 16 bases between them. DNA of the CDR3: TGTGCCAGCAGTTTATACCAGAGAAGGCACGACGAGCAGTACTTC. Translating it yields CASSLYQRRHDEQYF.

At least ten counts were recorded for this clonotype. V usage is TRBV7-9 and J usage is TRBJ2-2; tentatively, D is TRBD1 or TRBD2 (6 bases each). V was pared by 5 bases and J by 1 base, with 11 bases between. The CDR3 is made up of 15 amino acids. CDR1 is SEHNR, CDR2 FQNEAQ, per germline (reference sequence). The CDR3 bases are TGTGCCAGCAGCCGCGGGACACAGAACACCGGGGAGCTGTTTTTT. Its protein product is CASSRGTQNTGELFF.

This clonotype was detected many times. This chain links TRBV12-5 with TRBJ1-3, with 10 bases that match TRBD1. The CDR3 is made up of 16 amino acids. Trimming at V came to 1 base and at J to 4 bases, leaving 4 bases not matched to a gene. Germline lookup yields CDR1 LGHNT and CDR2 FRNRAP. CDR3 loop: CASGLGQGASGNTIYF. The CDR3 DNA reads TGTGCTAGTGGTTTGGGACAGGGGGCGTCGGGAAACACCATATATTTT.

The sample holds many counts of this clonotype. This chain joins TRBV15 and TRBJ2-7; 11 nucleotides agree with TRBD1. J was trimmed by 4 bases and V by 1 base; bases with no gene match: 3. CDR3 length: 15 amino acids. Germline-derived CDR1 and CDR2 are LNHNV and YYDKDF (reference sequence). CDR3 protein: CATSRGTGGPYEQYF. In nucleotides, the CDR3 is TGTGCCACCAGCAGAGGGACAGGGGGCCCATACGAGCAGTACTTC.

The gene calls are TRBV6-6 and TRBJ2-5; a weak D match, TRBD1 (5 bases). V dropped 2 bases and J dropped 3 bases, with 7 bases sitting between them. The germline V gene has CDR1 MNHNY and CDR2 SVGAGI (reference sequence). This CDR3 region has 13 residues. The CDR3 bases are TGTGCCAGCAGTTACAAGGGGAAAGAGACCCAGTACTTC. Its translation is CASSYKGKETQYF.

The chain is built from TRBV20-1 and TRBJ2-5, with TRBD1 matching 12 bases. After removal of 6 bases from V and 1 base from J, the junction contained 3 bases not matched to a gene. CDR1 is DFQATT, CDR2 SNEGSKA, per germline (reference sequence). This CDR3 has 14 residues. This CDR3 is CSASGQGAQETQYF. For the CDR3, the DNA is TGCAGTGCCTCGGGACAGGGGGCCCAAGAGACCCAGTACTTC.

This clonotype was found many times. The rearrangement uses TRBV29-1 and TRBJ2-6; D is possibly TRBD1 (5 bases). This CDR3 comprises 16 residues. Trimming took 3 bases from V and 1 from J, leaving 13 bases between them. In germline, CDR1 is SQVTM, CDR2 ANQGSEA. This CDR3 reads CSVEVGRGSGANVLTF. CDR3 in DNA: TGCAGCGTTGAGGTGGGGCGCGGATCTGGGGCCAACGTCCTGACTTTC.

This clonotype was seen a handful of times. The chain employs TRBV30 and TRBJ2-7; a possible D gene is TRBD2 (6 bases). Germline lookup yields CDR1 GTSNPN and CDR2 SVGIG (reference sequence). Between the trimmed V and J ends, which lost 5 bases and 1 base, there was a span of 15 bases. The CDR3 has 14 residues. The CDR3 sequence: CAWGGSVSSYEQYF. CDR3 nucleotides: TGTGCCTGGGGAGGGAGCGTTTCTTCCTACGAGCAGTACTTC.

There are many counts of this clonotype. The CDR3 DNA sequence: TGTGCCAGCAGTGAATATACTACTAGAGAGCAGTTCTTC. This gives the protein CASSEYTTREQFF. This rearrangement joins TRBV25-1 to TRBJ2-1, with a weak D call TRBD2 (5 bases). The CDR3 contains 13 residues. The germline CDR1 and CDR2 sequences are MGHDK and SYGVNS. V gave up 0 bases and J gave up 10 bases, with 10 bases separating them.

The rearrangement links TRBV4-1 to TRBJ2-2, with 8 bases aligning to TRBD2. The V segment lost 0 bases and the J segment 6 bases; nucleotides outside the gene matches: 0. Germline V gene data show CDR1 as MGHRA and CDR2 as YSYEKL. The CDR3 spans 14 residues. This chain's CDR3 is CASSQEAGAGELFF. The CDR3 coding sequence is TGCGCCAGCAGCCAAGAAGCGGGGGCCGGGGAGCTGTTTTTT.

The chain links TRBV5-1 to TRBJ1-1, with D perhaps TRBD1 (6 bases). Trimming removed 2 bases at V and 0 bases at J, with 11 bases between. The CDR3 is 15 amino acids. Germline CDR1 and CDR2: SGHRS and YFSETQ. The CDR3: CASSFGGPMNTEAFF. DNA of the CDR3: TGCGCCAGCAGCTTCGGGGGCCCCATGAACACTGAAGCTTTCTTT.

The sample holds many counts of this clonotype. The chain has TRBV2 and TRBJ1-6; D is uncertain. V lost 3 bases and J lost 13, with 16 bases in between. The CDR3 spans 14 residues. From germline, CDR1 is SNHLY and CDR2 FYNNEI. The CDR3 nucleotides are TGTGCCAGCAGTGATCTAAGAGAGGCCCTCCCCCTCCACTTT. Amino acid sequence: CASSDLREALPLHF.

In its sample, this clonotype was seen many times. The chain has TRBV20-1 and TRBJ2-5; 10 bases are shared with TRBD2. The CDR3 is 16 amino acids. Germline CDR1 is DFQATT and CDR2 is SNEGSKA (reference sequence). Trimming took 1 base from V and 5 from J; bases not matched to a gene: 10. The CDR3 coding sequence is TGCAGTGCTAGAGGTCCGGGACTAGCGACTCGGGAGACCCAGTACTTC. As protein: CSARGPGLATRETQYF.

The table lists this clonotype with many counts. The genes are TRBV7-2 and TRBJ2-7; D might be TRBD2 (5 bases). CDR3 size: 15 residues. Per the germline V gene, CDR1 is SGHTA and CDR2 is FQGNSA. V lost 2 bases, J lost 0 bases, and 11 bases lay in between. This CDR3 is CASSLLGGSSYEQYF. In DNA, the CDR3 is TGTGCCAGCAGCTTACTCGGAGGCAGCTCCTACGAGCAGTACTTC.